The T cell receptor beta chain under discussion was sequenced for a study of cytomegalovirus exposure and HLA in healthy donors. The count of this clone is one. Its antigen remains unidentified. General study findings and limits: In a later analysis, HLA-associated TCR beta chains were more clonally expanded than equally common others. In a later analysis, CMV-associated beta chains were mostly HLA-associated, it appeared. The authors enumerated some 170 TCR beta chains as linked to cytomegalovirus.

V lost 5 bases to trimming and J lost 0 bases, with 16 bases between them. The CDR3 totals 17 residues. Germline assignment: CDR1 SSHAT and CDR2 FNYEAQ (reference sequence). The study ran its PCR with 60 Vbeta and 13 Jbeta primers. The repertoire was sequenced with immunoSEQ multiplex PCR; TCRdb's copy has only in-frame clones and lacks some. The table includes some 210,000 clones, over 75% detected once. V usage is TRBV7-7 and J usage is TRBJ2-2; possibly TRBD2 for D (5 bases). This TCR came from a woman in her forties or fifties in good health and CMV-seropositive. The sequenced sample was PBMCs. CDR3 in amino acids: CASSPWTLGPNTGELFF. The CDR3 bases are TGTGCCAGCAGCCCTTGGACTTTGGGCCCGAACACCGGGGAGCTGTTTTTT.